Shown below are 19 T cell receptor beta chains from a single sample sequenced in a study of T-cell memory formation after mild COVID-19. One entry per CDR3 protein, called by TCRdb with MiXCR from the 5' RACE reads. The repertoire holds 80,000 to 130,000 distinct CDR3 sequences, with around 10% as singletons. The sample comprised PBMCs or a T cell subset sorted from them (not recorded which). The source of these receptors is a young man who had mild COVID-19 (a few samples of this study predate the infection). Cell type and time point are not known.

This clonotype has only a few counts. The V gene is TRBV18, the J gene TRBJ2-7, with 8 bases aligning to TRBD1. The germline CDR1 and CDR2 sequences are KGHSH and LQKENI. The V gene end was trimmed by 4 bases and the J gene end by 5 bases; junction bases not matched to a gene: 10. The CDR3 totals 15 residues. CDR3 nucleotide sequence: TGTGCCAGCTCACGACCGACAGGGGAGGACCACGAGCAGTACTTC. This translates into CASSRPTGEDHEQYF.

This clonotype appeared a few times. The chain carries TRBV12-3 or TRBV12-4 and TRBJ2-1; TRBD2 aligns across 14 bases. This CDR3 region has 15 residues. V trimming: 6 bases; J trimming: 5 bases; junction bases outside the gene matches: 3. CDR3 sequence (DNA): TGTGCCAGCAGCCCGGGACTAGCGGGGGACAATGAGCAGTTCTTC. Amino acids: CASSPGLAGDNEQFF.

This clonotype was seen a few times. The J gene is TRBJ2-5, the V gene TRBV27; D possibly corresponds to TRBD2 (6 bases). The germline V and J ends were trimmed by 4 bases and 4 bases, with 16 bases remaining between them. This CDR3 is 15 amino acids long. CDR1 and CDR2 (germline): MNHEY, SMNVEV (reference sequence). In DNA form, the CDR3 reads TGTGCCAGCAGTTCCTGGGGGACTCTGCCAGAGACCCAGTACTTC. Translating gives CASSSWGTLPETQYF.

This clonotype was counted only a few times. This chain connects TRBV6-5 to TRBJ1-3; D not resolved. Germline lookup yields CDR1 MNHEY and CDR2 SVGAGI. Deletions cut 7 bases from V and 1 base from J, with 8 bases between. This CDR3 comprises 13 residues. This CDR3 reads CASNEGSGNTIYF. DNA for the CDR3: TGTGCCAGCAATGAAGGGTCTGGAAACACCATATATTTT.

This chain uses TRBV7-9 with TRBJ2-3; TRBD2 is a possible D gene (5 bases). Germline V gene data show CDR1 as SEHNR and CDR2 as FQNEAQ (reference sequence). The CDR3 length is 13 residues. Trimming cost V 8 bases and J 5 bases, with 14 bases left between them. This CDR3 reads CASRSRGGDTQYF. The CDR3 coding sequence is TGTGCCAGCCGCTCTCGGGGTGGAGATACGCAGTATTTT.

This clonotype was seen a few times. The chain has TRBV4-2 and TRBJ2-6; D unresolved. In germline, CDR1 is LGHNA, CDR2 YNFKEQ. The CDR3 sequence is 16 residues long. Trimming cost V 1 base and J 4 bases, with 11 bases left between them. The CDR3 here is CASSQGFGPGANVLTF. The DNA of the CDR3 is TGTGCCAGCAGCCAAGGGTTCGGCCCCGGGGCCAACGTCCTGACTTTC.

The genes are TRBV5-1 and TRBJ2-5; D is unresolved. The germline V gene has CDR1 SGHRS and CDR2 YFSETQ. Between the trimmed V and J ends, which lost 2 bases and 9 bases, there was a span of 17 bases. The CDR3 consists of 14 residues. Here the CDR3 reads CASSFNSDKRPQYF. The CDR3 DNA reads TGCGCCAGCAGCTTTAACAGTGATAAGAGACCCCAGTACTTC.

In its sample, this clonotype was seen many times. This rearrangement joins TRBV7-9 to TRBJ2-3; either TRBD1 or TRBD2 may supply D (6 bases each). The CDR3 contains 16 residues. Trimming took off 2 bases at V and 2 bases at J, with 14 bases between the two ends. In germline, CDR1 is SEHNR, CDR2 FQNEAQ (reference sequence). CDR3 DNA: TGTGCCAGCAGCTTACAGGGGACTTCGATCACAGATACGCAGTATTTT. Translation: CASSLQGTSITDTQYF.

This clonotype was detected only a few times. The chain carries TRBV9 and TRBJ2-2; either TRBD1 or TRBD2 may supply D (5 bases each). Germline values: CDR1 SGDLS, CDR2 YYNGEE. This CDR3 is 14 amino acids long. V lost 4 bases and J lost 7, with 14 bases in between. CDR3 sequence reads: CASSQTQGDGELFF. The CDR3 coding sequence is TGTGCCAGCAGCCAAACCCAGGGAGACGGGGAGCTGTTTTTT.

This clonotype showed up just a few times. The J gene is TRBJ2-1, the V gene TRBV9, with 9 bases that match TRBD1. Germline assignment: CDR1 SGDLS and CDR2 YYNGEE. Trimming removed 3 bases from V and 9 bases from J; junction bases left unmatched: 4. The CDR3 loop spans 13 amino acids. The CDR3 loop is CASSAGQGSEQFF. The CDR3 bases are TGTGCCAGCAGCGCCGGACAGGGGAGTGAGCAGTTCTTC.

This clonotype occurred a few times. The chain uses TRBV6-5 and TRBJ1-2; TRBD1 agrees at 7 bases. CDR3 length: 15 amino acids. The V gene end was trimmed by 5 bases and the J gene end by 3 bases; junction bases not matched to a gene: 9. The V gene's germline CDR1 is MNHEY and CDR2 SVGAGI. This chain's CDR3 is CASSRGTVRDYGYTF. CDR3 coding DNA: TGTGCCAGCAGTCGGGGGACAGTTAGGGACTATGGCTACACCTTC.

This chain uses TRBV5-4 with TRBJ1-2; D unresolved. V was pared by 7 bases and J by 8 bases, with 15 bases between. Germline values: CDR1 SGHNT, CDR2 YYREEE (reference sequence). The CDR3 is 12 amino acids. This CDR3 reads CASGRELEGYTF. The DNA of the CDR3 is TGTGCCAGCGGGCGGGAGTTGGAGGGCTACACCTTC.

This clonotype qualifies as medium-sized. This sequence joins TRBV20-1 and TRBJ1-5; D gene unclear. V was cut by 0 bases and J by 4 bases, with 10 bases left in between. The germline CDR1 and CDR2 sequences are DFQATT and SNEGSKA (reference sequence). The CDR3 runs to 14 residues. The CDR3 loop is CSARDLPGNQPQHF. The CDR3 nucleotides read TGCAGTGCTAGAGATTTGCCGGGTAATCAGCCCCAGCATTTT.

This chain links TRBV24-1 with TRBJ2-7, with D possibly called TRBD1 or TRBD2 (5 bases each). The CDR3 has 15 amino acids. Deletions cut 5 bases from V and 7 bases from J, with 20 bases between. CDR1 and CDR2 (germline): KGHDR, SFDVKD. The CDR3 spells CATSASGTPIWEQYF. CDR3 coding DNA: TGTGCCACCAGTGCCTCCGGGACCCCTATTTGGGAGCAGTACTTC.

In its sample, this clonotype was seen a few times. The chain uses TRBV29-1 and TRBJ2-1; the D is unclear. CDR3 length equals 15 residues. Germline-derived CDR1 and CDR2 are SQVTM and ANQGSEA. V dropped 5 bases and J dropped 0 bases, with 14 bases sitting between them. In DNA form, the CDR3 reads TGCAGCGTTCAAAATTACGGTGGCTCCTACAATGAGCAGTTCTTC. Its protein product is CSVQNYGGSYNEQFF.

This chain uses TRBV11-2 with TRBJ1-5; 7 positions match TRBD1. The CDR3 has 16 amino acids. Germline lookup yields CDR1 SGHAT and CDR2 FQNNGV. J was trimmed by 4 bases and V by 3 bases; bases with no gene match: 9. The CDR3 sequence is CASSFGTAERNQPQHF. The CDR3 DNA follows: TGTGCCAGCAGCTTTGGGACAGCAGAACGAAATCAGCCCCAGCATTTT. The full variable domain, completed using reference TRBV11-2 and TRBJ1-5, is EAGVAQSPRYKIIEKRQSVAFWCNPISGHATLYWYQQILGQGPKLLIQFQNNGVVDDSQLPKDRFSAERLKGVDSTLKIQPAKLEDSAVYLCASSFGTAERNQPQHFGDGTRLSIL.

This clonotype has more than one count but fewer than ten. This rearrangement joins TRBV12-3 or TRBV12-4 to TRBJ2-7; 9 bases line up with TRBD1. The trim removed 7 bases at V and 4 bases at J, leaving 8 bases unmatched. The CDR3 runs 14 residues. In DNA, the CDR3 is TGTGCCAGCAACCTCGGGGGACAGGGATACGAGCAGTACTTC. Its protein product is CASNLGGQGYEQYF.

The J gene is TRBJ1-2, the V gene TRBV5-1; tentatively, D is TRBD1 (5 bases). The CDR3 runs 15 residues. V lost 4 bases, J lost 3 bases, and 16 bases lay in between. CDR1 is SGHRS and CDR2 is YFSETQ in the germline V gene. The CDR3 DNA reads TGCGCCAGCAGCCCCCGGGGGGGTGGTCACTATGGCTACACCTTC. The encoded protein is CASSPRGGGHYGYTF. Based on the CDR3 plus reference TRBV5-1 and TRBJ1-2, the full variable domain is KAGVTQTPRYLIKTRGQQVTLSCSPISGHRSVSWYQQTPGQGLQFLFEYFSETQRNKGNFPGRFSGRQFSNSRSEMNVSTLELGDSALYLCASSPRGGGHYGYTFGSGTRLTVV.

The chain carries TRBV12-3 or TRBV12-4 and TRBJ1-1; TRBD1 is a possible D gene (5 bases). CDR3 size: 13 residues. V was clipped by 10 bases and J by 6 bases, with 18 bases between them. CDR3 in DNA: TGTGCCATCAATTTCGGGGCGCGCGCTGAAGCTTTCTTT. Translation gives CAINFGARAEAFF.